These 18 T cell receptor beta chains originate from one sample sequenced in a study of CD8 T cells in Susac syndrome. An amount of RNA that ranged from roughly 0.5 to 1 ug was reverse transcribed with random hexamers. MiXCR was run by TCRdb on the immunoSEQ multiplex PCR reads, yielding one entry per CDR3 protein. The sample has approximately 150,000 distinct CDR3 sequences, around 95% seen once. Sequencing was performed on CD4+ T cells from PBMCs. These receptors originate from a human donor with Susac syndrome.

V and J are TRBV29-1 and TRBJ2-7; D uncertain. CDR3 length: 12 amino acids. Germline values: CDR1 SQVTM, CDR2 ANQGSEA. With 6 bases removed from V and 3 bases from J, the gap between germline ends came to 12 bases. Here the CDR3 DNA reads TGCAGCGTCACTCTGATGGGCTACGAGCAGTACTTC. It codes for CSVTLMGYEQYF.

The genes are TRBV7-8 and TRBJ2-3; perhaps D is TRBD1 or TRBD2 (7 bases each). CDR3 length equals 15 residues. Germline CDR1 is SGHVS and CDR2 is FQNEAQ. Trimming removed 7 bases at V and 2 bases at J, with 16 bases between. This CDR3 reads CASTTQGGITDTQYF. Here the CDR3 DNA reads TGTGCCAGCACCACCCAGGGGGGGATCACAGATACGCAGTATTTT.

A single count supports this clonotype. The chain carries TRBV9 and TRBJ2-2, with D tentatively TRBD1 (6 bases). The germline gives CDR1 SGDLS, CDR2 YYNGEE. The CDR3 is 13 amino acids. The V and J ends lost 6 bases and 1 base respectively, with 7 bases between them. DNA of the CDR3: TGTGCCAGCACGACAGGGAACACCGGGGAGCTGTTTTTT. Translated, it gives CASTTGNTGELFF. The full variable domain, rest sourced from reference TRBV9 and TRBJ2-2, is DSGVTQTPKHLITATGQRVTLRCSPRSGDLSVYWYQQSLDQGLQFLIQYYNGEERAKGNILERFSAQQFPDLHSELNLSSLELGDSALYFCASTTGNTGELFFGEGSRLTVL.

The rearrangement uses TRBV18 and TRBJ1-1; 11 nucleotides match TRBD1. Losses at the gene ends were 2 bases for V and 5 bases for J; bases not matched to a gene: 7. CDR1 KGHSH and CDR2 LQKENI come from the germline V gene. The CDR3 extends over 16 amino acids. The CDR3 DNA reads as TGTGCCAGCTCACCATACGGACAGGGGGCAAGGACTGAAGCTTTCTTT. Translated: CASSPYGQGARTEAFF.

The chain is built from TRBV29-1 and TRBJ2-3; 8 positions match TRBD1. The CDR3 length is 14 residues. The J segment lost 1 base and the V segment lost 7 bases, leaving 7 bases of the junction unmatched. Germline V gene lookup returns CDR1 SQVTM and CDR2 ANQGSEA. This chain's CDR3 is CSASRDRRTDTQYF. The CDR3 region has the DNA TGCAGCGCCAGCCGGGACAGGCGCACAGATACGCAGTATTTT.

The chain couples TRBV18 to TRBJ1-2, with 7 bases aligning to TRBD1. Per germline, CDR1 KGHSH and CDR2 LQKENI. Trimming at V came to 6 bases and at J to 5 bases, leaving 9 bases not matched to a gene. The CDR3 extends over 14 amino acids. The CDR3 loop is CASSRPGQTYGYTF. As DNA, the CDR3 is TGTGCCAGCTCTCGTCCGGGACAGACTTATGGCTACACCTTC. Full variable domain (outside the CDR3, taken from reference TRBV18 and TRBJ1-2): NAGVMQNPRHLVRRRGQEARLRCSPMKGHSHVYWYRQLPEEGLKFMVYLQKENIIDESGMPKERFSAEFPKEGPSILRIQQVVRGDSAAYFCASSRPGQTYGYTFGSGTRLTVV.

This clonotype came up once. The CDR3: CSARGTGPYGYTF. The CDR3 DNA reads TGCAGTGCTAGAGGGACAGGGCCCTATGGCTACACCTTC. The chain is built from TRBV20-1 and TRBJ1-2; 8 bases are a match to TRBD1. CDR3 length equals 13 residues. Germline CDR1 and CDR2: DFQATT and SNEGSKA (reference sequence). The junction had 2 bases not matched to a gene; V was cut back by 1 base and J by 4 bases.

This clonotype was counted a single time. The chain is built from TRBV23-1 and TRBJ1-1; D is perhaps TRBD1 (6 bases). TRBV23-1 is designated an ORF whose function remains uncertain. Trimming shortened V by 0 bases and J by 8 bases, and 10 bases separated the two germline ends. This CDR3 spans 13 amino acids. The CDR3 bases are TGCGCCAGCAGTCAATCGATAACAGGGGAAGCTTTCTTT. It encodes CASSQSITGEAFF.

The chain links TRBV20-1 to TRBJ1-4; D is unresolved. V was clipped by 1 base and J by 5 bases, with 11 bases between them. CDR1 is DFQATT and CDR2 is SNEGSKA in the germline V gene (reference sequence). CDR3 size: 14 residues. For the CDR3, the DNA is TGCAGTGCTAGAGGGTACCGAGGGAATGAAAAACTGTTTTTT. It specifies CSARGYRGNEKLFF.

This clonotype was detected a few times. J is TRBJ2-7 and V is TRBV15; a weak D match, TRBD1 (6 bases). The germline gives CDR1 LNHNV, CDR2 YYDKDF (reference sequence). V lost 0 bases to trimming and J lost 3 bases, with 9 bases between them. The CDR3 is 14 amino acids. The CDR3 DNA sequence: TGTGCCACCAGCAGAGATTCGACAGGCTACGAGCAGTACTTC. Translating gives CATSRDSTGYEQYF.

The chain uses TRBV6-6 and TRBJ2-2; TRBD2 agrees at 9 bases. Trimming at V came to 11 bases and at J to 5 bases, leaving 9 bases not matched to a gene. Germline loops: CDR1 MNHNY, CDR2 SVGAGI (reference sequence). The CDR3 runs to 14 residues. In DNA, the CDR3 is TGTGCCGGCGGCGGGGGGGCTTGGACCGGGGAGCTGTTTTTT. Residues: CAGGGGAWTGELFF.

The rearrangement uses TRBV20-1 and TRBJ2-1; TRBD2 matches at 8 bases. There are 15 residues in the CDR3. Germline lookup yields CDR1 DFQATT and CDR2 SNEGSKA (reference sequence). V was clipped by 0 bases and J by 4 bases; unmatched bases: 5. The CDR3 DNA reads TGCAGTGCTAGAGACGGGGCGGGGGGATACAATGAGCAGTTCTTC. Translating it yields CSARDGAGGYNEQFF.

This chain connects TRBV21-1 to TRBJ2-3; TRBD2 is taken as the D call from the table, unchecked against the DNA. TRBV21-1 counts as a pseudogene. This CDR3 is 18 amino acids long. The CDR3: CASSRSEGLPLGTDTQYF. The CDR3 DNA sequence: TGTGCCAGCAGCAGATCGGAGGGACTCCCGCTGGGGACAGATACGCAGTATTTT.

This chain uses TRBV7-2 with TRBJ2-5; the match to TRBD2 covers 8 bases. The CDR3 extends over 14 amino acids. V was clipped by 5 bases and J by 3 bases; unmatched bases: 5. Per the germline V gene, CDR1 is SGHTA and CDR2 is FQGNSA. The CDR3 is CASSHGLAKETQYF. The CDR3 nucleotides read TGTGCCAGCAGCCACGGACTAGCCAAAGAGACCCAGTACTTC.

The rearrangement uses TRBV7-9 and TRBJ2-4, with D possibly being TRBD1 or TRBD2 (5 bases each). The CDR3 extends over 15 amino acids. Germline V lookup: CDR1 SEHNR, CDR2 FQNEAQ (reference sequence). The V and J ends lost 4 bases and 1 base respectively, with 11 bases between them. CDR3 bases: TGTGCCAGCAGCTCCCGAGGGACGGCCAAAAACATTCAGTACTTC. It specifies CASSSRGTAKNIQYF.

This clonotype appeared a single time. An end of the junction differs from the germline gene, which may be a read error. The chain combines TRBV2 with TRBJ2-5; D is ambiguous. The germline CDR1 and CDR2 sequences are SNHLY and FYNNEI. The CDR3 loop spans 13 amino acids. The CDR3 spells CALEVGLTETQYF. The CDR3 DNA follows: TGCGCACTTGAAGTTGGTCTAACAGAGACCCAGTACTTC.

The chain has TRBV20-1 and TRBJ2-4; 11 nucleotides agree with TRBD2. In germline, CDR1 is DFQATT, CDR2 SNEGSKA (reference sequence). CDR3 length: 17 residues. The junction had 13 bases not matched to a gene; V was cut back by 6 bases and J by 3 bases. The CDR3: CSADSLTSGTDKNIQYF. Here the CDR3 DNA reads TGCAGTGCCGATAGCCTGACTAGCGGGACCGACAAAAACATTCAGTACTTC.

This clonotype was counted once. The chain links TRBV7-9 to TRBJ2-1; TRBD1 agrees at 7 bases. V dropped 4 bases and J dropped 6; count of bases not matched to a gene: 3. Germline V gene data show CDR1 as SEHNR and CDR2 as FQNEAQ (reference sequence). The CDR3 runs to 13 residues. The CDR3 DNA follows: TGTGCCAGCAGCTCCCGGACAGGCAATGAGCAGTTCTTC. Its translation is CASSSRTGNEQFF.